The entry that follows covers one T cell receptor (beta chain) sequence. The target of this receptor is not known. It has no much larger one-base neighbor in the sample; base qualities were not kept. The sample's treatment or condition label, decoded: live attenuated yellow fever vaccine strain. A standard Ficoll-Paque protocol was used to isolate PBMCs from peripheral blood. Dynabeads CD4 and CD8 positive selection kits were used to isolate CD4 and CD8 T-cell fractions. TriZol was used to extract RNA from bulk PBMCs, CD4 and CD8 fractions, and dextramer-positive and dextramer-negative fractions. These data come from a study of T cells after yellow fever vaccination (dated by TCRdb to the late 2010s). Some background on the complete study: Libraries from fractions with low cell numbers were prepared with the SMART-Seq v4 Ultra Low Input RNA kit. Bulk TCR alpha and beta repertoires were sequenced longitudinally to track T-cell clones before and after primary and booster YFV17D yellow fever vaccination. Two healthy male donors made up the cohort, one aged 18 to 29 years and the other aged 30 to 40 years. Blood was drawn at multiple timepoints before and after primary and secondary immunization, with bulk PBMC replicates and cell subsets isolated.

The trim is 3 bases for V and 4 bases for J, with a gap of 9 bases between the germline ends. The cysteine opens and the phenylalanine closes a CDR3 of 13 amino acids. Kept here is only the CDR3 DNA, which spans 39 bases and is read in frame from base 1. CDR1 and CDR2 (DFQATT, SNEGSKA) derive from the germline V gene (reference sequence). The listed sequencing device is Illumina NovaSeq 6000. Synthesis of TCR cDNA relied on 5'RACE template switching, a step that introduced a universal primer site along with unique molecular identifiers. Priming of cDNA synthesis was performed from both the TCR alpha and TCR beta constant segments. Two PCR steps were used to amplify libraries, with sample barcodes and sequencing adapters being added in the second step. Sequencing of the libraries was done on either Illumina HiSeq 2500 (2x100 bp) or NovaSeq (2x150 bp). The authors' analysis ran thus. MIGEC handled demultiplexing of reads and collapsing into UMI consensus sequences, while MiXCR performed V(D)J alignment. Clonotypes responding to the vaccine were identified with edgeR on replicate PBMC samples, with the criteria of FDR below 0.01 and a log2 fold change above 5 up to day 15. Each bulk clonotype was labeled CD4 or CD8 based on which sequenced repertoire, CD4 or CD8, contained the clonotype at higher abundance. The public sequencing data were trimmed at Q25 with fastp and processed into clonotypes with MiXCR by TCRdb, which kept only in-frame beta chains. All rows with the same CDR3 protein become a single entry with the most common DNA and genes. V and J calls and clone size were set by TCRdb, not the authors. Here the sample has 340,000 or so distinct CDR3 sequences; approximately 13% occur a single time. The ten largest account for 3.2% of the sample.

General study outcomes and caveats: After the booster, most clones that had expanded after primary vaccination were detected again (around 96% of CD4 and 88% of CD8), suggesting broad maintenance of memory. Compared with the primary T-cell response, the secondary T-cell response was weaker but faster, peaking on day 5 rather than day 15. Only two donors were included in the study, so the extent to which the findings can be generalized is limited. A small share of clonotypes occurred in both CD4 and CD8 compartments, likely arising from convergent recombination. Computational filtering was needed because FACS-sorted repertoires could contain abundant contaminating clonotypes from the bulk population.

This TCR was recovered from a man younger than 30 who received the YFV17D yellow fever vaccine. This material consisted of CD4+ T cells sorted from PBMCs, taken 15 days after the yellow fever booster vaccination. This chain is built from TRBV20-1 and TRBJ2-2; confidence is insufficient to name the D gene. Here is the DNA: TGCAGTGCTAGGAAGCCTTTCACCGGGGAGCTGTTTTTT. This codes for CSARKPFTGELFF.